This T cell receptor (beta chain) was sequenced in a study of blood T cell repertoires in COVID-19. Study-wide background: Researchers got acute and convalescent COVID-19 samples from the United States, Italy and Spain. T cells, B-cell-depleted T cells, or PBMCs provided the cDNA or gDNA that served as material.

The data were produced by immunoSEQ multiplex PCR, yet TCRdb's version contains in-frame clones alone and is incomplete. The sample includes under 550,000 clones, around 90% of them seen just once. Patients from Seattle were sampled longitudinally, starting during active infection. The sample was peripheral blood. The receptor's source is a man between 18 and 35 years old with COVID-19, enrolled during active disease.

The CDR3 DNA follows: TGTGCCACCTCGGGGCGGGGGAGTTCCTACAATGAGCAGTTCTTC. Its protein product is CATSGRGSSYNEQFF. V gene TRBV15 combines with J gene TRBJ2-1; 7 bases are shared with TRBD2. V shed 8 bases, J shed 1 base, and the junction held 8 bases outside the gene matches. CDR3 length equals 15 residues. Germline assignment: CDR1 LNHNV and CDR2 YYDKDF (reference sequence).